This passage covers 8 T cell receptor beta chains from one sample sequenced in a study of beta chain features in type 1 diabetes. General observations from the study: Among all four CD4+ subsets, Type 1 diabetes patients had TCRB CDR3s that were moderately but significantly shorter.

Their cognate antigens are unknown. The sequenced template was cDNA made from the entire isolated RNA. Here immunoSEQ multiplex PCR was the method, and the copy in TCRdb shows in-frame clones only, minus some. The sample yields over 200,000 clones, approximately 11% seen once. The sample consisted of naive CD4+ T cells from blood. These receptors came from a man aged 30-40 years with type 1 diabetes.

The chain combines TRBV9 with TRBJ2-3, with TRBD2 matching 15 bases. Germline V gene data show CDR1 as SGDLS and CDR2 as YYNGEE. CDR3 length equals 17 residues. The J segment lost 3 bases and the V segment lost 1 base, leaving 3 bases of the junction unmatched. The CDR3 reads CASSVRTSGGATDTQYF. The CDR3 nucleotides read TGTGCCAGCAGCGTAAGGACTAGCGGGGGGGCTACAGATACGCAGTATTTT. Using reference TRBV9 and TRBJ2-3 for the parts outside the CDR3, the full variable domain is DSGVTQTPKHLITATGQRVTLRCSPRSGDLSVYWYQQSLDQGLQFLIQYYNGEERAKGNILERFSAQQFPDLHSELNLSSLELGDSALYFCASSVRTSGGATDTQYFGPGTRLTVL.

The chain employs TRBV19 and TRBJ2-5, with TRBD1 matching 7 bases. The CDR3 spans 15 residues. The V and J ends lost 4 bases and 5 bases, in that order; junction bases with no gene match: 10. CDR1 is LNHDA, CDR2 SQIVND, per germline (reference sequence). The CDR3 loop is CASSKGDRAVETQYF. The CDR3 DNA sequence: TGTGCCAGTAGTAAGGGAGACAGGGCCGTGGAGACCCAGTACTTC. Complete variable domain (other parts from reference TRBV19 and TRBJ2-5): DGGITQSPKYLFRKEGQNVTLSCEQNLNHDAMYWYRQDPGQGLRLIYYSQIVNDFQKGDIAEGYSVSREKKESFPLTVTSAQKNPTAFYLCASSKGDRAVETQYFGPGTRLLVL.

This clone was seen more than once but under ten times. The chain couples TRBV15 to TRBJ2-3; 7 bases agree with TRBD2. The CDR3 loop spans 14 amino acids. CDR1 LNHNV and CDR2 YYDKDF come from the germline V gene (reference sequence). V shed 5 bases, J shed 0 bases, and the junction held 2 bases outside the gene matches. The DNA for the CDR3 is TGTGCCACCAGCCTGGGGGGGAGCACAGATACGCAGTATTTT. As protein: CATSLGGSTDTQYF.

A few counts support this clone. This sequence joins TRBV18 and TRBJ1-2; D gene uncertain. The V end was cut by 3 bases, the J end by 8 bases, with 22 bases between. Germline-derived CDR1 and CDR2 are KGHSH and LQKENI. CDR3 length equals 16 residues. The chain's CDR3 is CASSPPSRAGVVGYTF. The CDR3 bases are TGTGCCAGCTCACCCCCCTCGCGGGCAGGCGTAGTGGGCTACACCTTC. The full variable domain, completed using reference TRBV18 and TRBJ1-2, is NAGVMQNPRHLVRRRGQEARLRCSPMKGHSHVYWYRQLPEEGLKFMVYLQKENIIDESGMPKERFSAEFPKEGPSILRIQQVVRGDSAAYFCASSPPSRAGVVGYTFGSGTRLTVV.

The genes are TRBV4-1 and TRBJ1-1; D is undetermined. V shed 0 bases and J shed 7 bases, with 9 bases lying between them. The CDR3 is 13 amino acids. The germline gives CDR1 MGHRA, CDR2 YSYEKL. The CDR3 region is CASSQEITGEAFF. CDR3 DNA: TGCGCCAGCAGCCAAGAGATCACTGGTGAAGCTTTCTTT.

The chain joins TRBV2 to TRBJ2-1; TRBD2 agrees at 8 bases. This CDR3 spans 15 amino acids. CDR1 is SNHLY, CDR2 FYNNEI, per germline. Losses at the gene ends were 8 bases for V and 4 bases for J; bases not matched to a gene: 10. CDR3 protein: CASCQTQRGYNEQFF. The CDR3 region has the DNA TGTGCCAGCTGTCAAACTCAGCGGGGGTACAATGAGCAGTTCTTC.

V usage is TRBV7-8 and J usage is TRBJ2-2; maybe TRBD2 (6 bases). This CDR3 is 15 amino acids long. V was trimmed by 5 bases and J by 4 bases, leaving 14 bases between them. The germline V gene has CDR1 SGHVS and CDR2 FQNEAQ. For the CDR3, the DNA is TGTGCCAGCAGCGTACTCGGGGGTCTCACCGGGGAGCTGTTTTTT. Protein sequence: CASSVLGGLTGELFF. The variable domain in full, with the rest retrieved from reference TRBV7-8 and TRBJ2-2, is GAGVSQSPRYKVAKRGQDVALRCDPISGHVSLFWYQQALGQGPEFLTYFQNEAQLDKSGLPSDRFFAERPEGSVSTLKIQRTQQEDSAVYLCASSVLGGLTGELFFGEGSRLTVL.

This chain connects TRBV5-6 to TRBJ2-3; 8 bases are shared with TRBD2. This CDR3 is 16 amino acids long. Per germline, CDR1 SGHDT and CDR2 YYEEEE. The V gene end was trimmed by 4 bases and the J gene end by 1 base; junction bases not matched to a gene: 8. The CDR3 DNA sequence: TGTGCCAGCAGCCATCTGTGGCGGGGGGGCACAGATACGCAGTATTTT. Its translation: CASSHLWRGGTDTQYF.